The 21 T cell receptor beta chains in this list originate from one sample, sequenced in a study of blood T cell repertoires in COVID-19. Using immunoSEQ multiplex PCR, the repertoire was profiled, and TCRdb retains in-frame clones only, with some absent. The table shows about 200,000 clones, with around nine tenths occurring only once. The sample comprised peripheral blood. These receptors were collected from a man over 45 with acute or convalescent COVID-19.

V and J are TRBV6-2 or TRBV6-3 and TRBJ2-5, with 8 positions matching TRBD2. CDR3 size: 19 residues. With 2 bases clipped from V and 0 bases from J, the junction kept 14 bases outside the gene matches. Germline CDR1 MNHEY, CDR2 SVGEGT. As DNA, the CDR3 is TGTGCCAGCAGTTACCCTAGAGATGGACTAGCCGGAAACCAAGAGACCCAGTACTTC. It translates to CASSYPRDGLAGNQETQYF.

The genes are TRBV5-4 and TRBJ2-4; 9 bases map to TRBD2. This CDR3 is built from 14 residues. Germline lookup yields CDR1 SGHNT and CDR2 YYREEE (reference sequence). V was pared by 4 bases and J by 6 bases, with 5 bases of the junction left unmatched. The CDR3 DNA reads as TGTGCCAGCAGCCGCGGGAGGGAGGGAAACATTCAGTACTTC. It yields the protein CASSRGREGNIQYF.

The rearrangement links TRBV10-3 to TRBJ2-6; TRBD1 aligns across 9 bases. The CDR3 has 18 residues. Looked up from germline, CDR1 is ENHRY and CDR2 is SYGVKD. J gave up 1 base and V 1 base, and 5 bases lay outside the gene matches. The CDR3 loop reads CAISEFGTGLSGANVLTF. The CDR3 nucleotides are TGTGCCATCAGTGAGTTCGGGACAGGGTTGTCTGGGGCCAACGTCCTGACTTTC.

This clone was seen a single time. The chain uses TRBV10-3 and TRBJ2-7; 10 bases line up with TRBD1. This CDR3 has 15 residues. J gave up 4 bases and V 4 bases, and 7 bases lay outside the gene matches. Germline V gene lookup returns CDR1 ENHRY and CDR2 SYGVKD. In nucleotides, the CDR3 is TGTGCCATCAGTGGCGGACCGGGACAGGGGTACGAGCAGTACTTC. It yields the protein CAISGGPGQGYEQYF.

The chain is built from TRBV30 and TRBJ1-6, with 12 bases matching TRBD1. The CDR3 contains 16 residues. Germline values: CDR1 GTSNPN, CDR2 SVGIG (reference sequence). Trimming removed 1 base from V and 7 bases from J; junction bases left unmatched: 5. CDR3 sequence: CAWSAFGTGGNSPLHF. For the CDR3, the DNA is TGTGCCTGGAGTGCCTTCGGGACAGGGGGCAATTCACCCCTCCACTTT. Looking up the rest from reference TRBV30 and TRBJ1-6 gives the full variable domain: SQTIHQWPATLVQPVGSPLSLECTVEGTSNPNLYWYRQAAGRGLQLLFYSVGIGQISSEVPQNLSASRPQDRQFILSSKKLLLSDSGFYLCAWSAFGTGGNSPLHFGNGTRLTVT.

The chain employs TRBV5-1 and TRBJ2-3; 7 bases are a match to TRBD2. The germline CDR1 and CDR2 sequences are SGHRS and YFSETQ. The CDR3 loop spans 18 amino acids. Trimming at V came to 4 bases and at J to 2 bases, leaving 16 bases not matched to a gene. CDR3 sequence: CASSQEPGRDGDTDTQYF. For the CDR3, the DNA is TGCGCCAGCAGCCAGGAGCCAGGGAGGGATGGAGACACAGATACGCAGTATTTT.

This chain uses TRBV25-1 with TRBJ2-5, with D unresolved. V dropped 1 base and J dropped 1 base, with 7 bases sitting between them. Germline V lookup: CDR1 MGHDK, CDR2 SYGVNS. The CDR3 contains 14 residues. The CDR3 here is CASSELGSQETQYF. The CDR3, as DNA: TGTGCCAGCAGTGAATTGGGCAGCCAAGAGACCCAGTACTTC.

In this sample, this clone turned up once. The chain employs TRBV27 and TRBJ2-7, with TRBD2 matching over 7 bases. The CDR3 covers 14 residues. Germline loops: CDR1 MNHEY, CDR2 SMNVEV (reference sequence). The ends lost 6 bases at V and 3 bases at J; junction bases unmatched: 8. CDR3 DNA sequence: TGTGCCAGCAGATTTTTGGGGGGGATCTACGAGCAGTACTTC. It specifies CASRFLGGIYEQYF.

The sample holds one count of this clone. The chain recombines TRBV7-2 with TRBJ2-3; the match to TRBD2 covers 12 bases. Germline CDR1 is SGHTA and CDR2 is FQGNSA. The V and J ends lost 0 bases and 3 bases, in that order; junction bases with no gene match: 10. The CDR3 totals 19 residues. The CDR3 reads CASSLAVSSSGGATDTQYF. CDR3 in DNA: TGTGCCAGCAGCTTAGCGGTTTCGTCTAGCGGGGGGGCGACAGATACGCAGTATTTT.

This chain uses TRBV7-9 with TRBJ1-5; D is unresolved. V lost 1 base and J 11 bases, leaving 9 bases between the germline ends. Looked up from germline, CDR1 is SEHNR and CDR2 is FQNEAQ (reference sequence). This CDR3 has 12 residues. DNA for the CDR3: TGTGCCAGCAGCTTAGGGGCCCTGACCCAGCATTTT. Amino acids: CASSLGALTQHF.

The V call is TRBV7-8, the J call TRBJ1-1; D remains unclear. V was shortened by 4 bases and J by 3 bases, with 9 bases between the two germline ends. This CDR3 is built from 13 residues. CDR1 SGHVS and CDR2 FQNEAQ come from the germline V gene. This chain's CDR3 is CASSSILDTEAFF. In DNA form, the CDR3 reads TGTGCCAGCAGCTCTATATTGGACACTGAAGCTTTCTTT.

The table lists this clone with a count of one. The chain has TRBV5-1 and TRBJ2-2; D may be TRBD1 (5 bases). Germline values: CDR1 SGHRS, CDR2 YFSETQ. The germline V and J ends were trimmed by 0 bases and 5 bases, with 5 bases remaining between them. The CDR3 is made up of 13 amino acids. CDR3 sequence reads: CASSLEGTGELFF. For the CDR3, the DNA is TGCGCCAGCAGCTTGGAGGGGACCGGGGAGCTGTTTTTT.

In DNA, the CDR3 is TGTGCCATCAGTGAGGGGGGGGGCACAGATACGCAGTATTTT. The encoded protein is CAISEGGGTDTQYF. This chain connects TRBV10-3 to TRBJ2-3; 7 bases fit TRBD2. This CDR3 is built from 14 residues. The ends lost 2 bases at V and 1 base at J; junction bases unmatched: 0. Germline assignment: CDR1 ENHRY and CDR2 SYGVKD.

This chain connects TRBV6-5 to TRBJ2-2, with 7 nucleotides matching TRBD2. Germline V CDR1 and CDR2: MNHEY, SVGAGI. Trimming took 8 bases from V and 4 from J; bases not matched to a gene: 10. The CDR3 runs to 15 residues. As DNA, the CDR3 is TGTGCCAGCGGAGGAAGACTAGCCTCCACCGGGGAGCTGTTTTTT. Translation: CASGGRLASTGELFF.

The CDR3 sequence: CAWRGDLREIQFF. The CDR3 coding sequence is TGTGCCTGGCGAGGGGATCTCCGGGAAATACAGTTCTTC. The V gene is TRBV30, the J gene TRBJ2-1; D possibly matches TRBD1 or TRBD2 (5 bases each). The CDR3 spans 13 residues. Germline V gene sequence: CDR1 GTSNPN, CDR2 SVGIG (reference sequence). Trimming took off 5 bases at V and 13 bases at J, with 21 bases between the two ends.

The chain couples TRBV7-9 to TRBJ1-4; TRBD1 is a possible D gene (6 bases). In germline, CDR1 is SEHNR, CDR2 FQNEAQ (reference sequence). The V end was cut by 5 bases, the J end by 1 base, with 20 bases between. This CDR3 has 18 amino acids. The CDR3 here is CASSRGASGGGTNEKLFF. The CDR3 nucleotides read TGTGCCAGCAGCCGAGGGGCTTCTGGGGGCGGAACTAATGAAAAACTGTTTTTT.

The chain couples TRBV9 to TRBJ1-1; a weak D match, TRBD1 (6 bases). V lost 0 bases to trimming and J lost 3 bases, with 12 bases between them. Germline V gene lookup returns CDR1 SGDLS and CDR2 YYNGEE. The CDR3 runs 15 residues. CDR3: CASSVAGARDTEAFF. The DNA of the CDR3 is TGTGCCAGCAGCGTAGCAGGGGCGAGGGACACTGAAGCTTTCTTT.

The chain is built from TRBV16 and TRBJ2-1; D ambiguous. V lost 0 bases and J lost 7, with 13 bases in between. Germline CDR1 KGHSY, CDR2 FQNENV. The CDR3 is 15 residues long. The CDR3 region is CASSQSALFQNEQFF. The DNA for the CDR3 is TGTGCCAGCAGCCAATCAGCTCTCTTCCAAAATGAGCAGTTCTTC.

V gene TRBV28 combines with J gene TRBJ1-3; D remains unclear. This CDR3 contains 12 residues. Trimming took off 5 bases at V and 4 bases at J, with 6 bases between the two ends. CDR1 and CDR2 from the germline V gene are MDHEN and SYDVKM. As DNA, the CDR3 is TGTGCCAGCAGTCCACAGGGAAACACCATATATTTT. It is translated as CASSPQGNTIYF.

J is TRBJ1-2 and V is TRBV3-1 (or the pseudogene TRBV3-2); D remains unclear. Looked up from germline, CDR1 is LGHDT and CDR2 is YNNKEL (reference sequence). The V end lost 2 bases, the J end lost 3 bases, and 4 bases lay between the germline ends. The CDR3 loop spans 12 amino acids. The CDR3 here is CASSQRDYGYTF. The CDR3 nucleotides read TGTGCCAGCAGCCAACGGGACTATGGCTACACCTTC.

The table lists this clone with a count of one. The V call is TRBV7-8, the J call TRBJ1-4; TRBD1 matches at 8 bases. The CDR3 has 19 amino acids. CDR1 and CDR2 from the germline V gene are SGHVS and FQNEAQ. J lost 4 bases, V lost 0 bases, and 13 bases had no gene match. CDR3 coding DNA: TGTGCCAGCAGCTTAGCCCAGACAGGGGCCGGGTCGATTAATGAAAAACTGTTTTTT. It is translated as CASSLAQTGAGSINEKLFF. Full variable domain (rest looked up from reference TRBV7-8 and TRBJ1-4): GAGVSQSPRYKVAKRGQDVALRCDPISGHVSLFWYQQALGQGPEFLTYFQNEAQLDKSGLPSDRFFAERPEGSVSTLKIQRTQQEDSAVYLCASSLAQTGAGSINEKLFFGSGTQLSVL.